A selection of T cell receptor beta chains follows, all from one sample in a study of CD8 T cells in Susac syndrome. TCRdb used MiXCR to reprocess the immunoSEQ multiplex PCR reads, holding one entry per CDR3 protein. The table shows approximately 180,000 distinct CDR3 sequences, with around 95% occurring only once. The source material was CD4+ T cells from PBMCs. Receptors were obtained from a human donor with multiple sclerosis. Both conserved end residues are part of each CDR3. The D gene is left open where the match is weak. For some rows the clone size is stated as once, few or many, or as a class when expanded; others skip it.

J gene: TRBJ2-7
clone size: once
D gene: -
V gene: TRBV27
CDR3 protein: CASSLKGLSSYEQYF
CDR3 DNA: TGTGCCAGCAGTTTAAAGGGCCTCAGCTCCTACGAGCAGTACTTC

J gene: TRBJ1-6
clone size: -
D gene: TRBD1
V gene: TRBV7-9
CDR3 protein: CASSSLPGQGESPLHF
CDR3 DNA: TGTGCCAGCAGCTCACTCCCGGGACAGGGGGAATCACCCCTCCACTTT

J gene: TRBJ2-5
clone size: -
D gene: -
V gene: TRBV6-5
CDR3 protein: CASRASGGQETQYF
CDR3 DNA: TGTGCCAGCAGGGCCTCGGGTGGACAAGAGACCCAGTACTTC

J gene: TRBJ2-5
clone size: -
D gene: -
V gene: TRBV3-1
CDR3 protein: CASSPHQETQYF
CDR3 DNA: TGTGCCAGCAGCCCACACCAAGAGACCCAGTACTTC

J gene: TRBJ2-2
clone size: -
D gene: -
V gene: TRBV12-3/TRBV12-4
CDR3 protein: CASSPTLAGELFF
CDR3 DNA: TGTGCCAGCAGCCCAACATTAGCCGGGGAGCTGTTTTTT

J gene: TRBJ2-7
clone size: -
D gene: TRBD1
V gene: TRBV6-1
CDR3 protein: CASSQRGQGRPYEQYF
CDR3 DNA: TGTGCCAGCAGTCAAAGGGGGCAGGGCCGACCTTACGAGCAGTACTTC

J gene: TRBJ1-5
clone size: -
D gene: -
V gene: TRBV20-1
CDR3 protein: CSASRQGLRQPQHF
CDR3 DNA: TGCAGTGCTAGTAGGCAGGGTCTAAGGCAGCCCCAGCATTTT

J gene: TRBJ2-7
clone size: -
D gene: -
V gene: TRBV29-1
CDR3 protein: CSVEVWASHQGPPTYEQYF
CDR3 DNA: TGCAGCGTTGAAGTGTGGGCCTCACACCAGGGCCCTCCAACTTACGAGCAGTACTTC

J gene: TRBJ2-3
clone size: -
D gene: -
V gene: TRBV12-3/TRBV12-4
CDR3 protein: CASSLVRRGSTDTQYF
CDR3 DNA: TGTGCCAGCAGTTTAGTGAGGCGGGGTAGCACAGATACGCAGTATTTT

J gene: TRBJ1-1
clone size: -
D gene: -
V gene: TRBV28
CDR3 protein: CASSSHATDGGRAFF
CDR3 DNA: TGTGCCAGCAGTTCCCATGCCACCGATGGGGGTAGAGCTTTCTTT

J gene: TRBJ1-5
clone size: -
D gene: -
V gene: TRBV12-3/TRBV12-4
CDR3 protein: CASSFWGASNQPQHF
CDR3 DNA: TGTGCCAGCAGTTTCTGGGGGGCCAGCAATCAGCCCCAGCATTTT

J gene: TRBJ1-1
clone size: -
D gene: -
V gene: TRBV25-1
CDR3 protein: CASTPLGGTEAFF
CDR3 DNA: TGTGCCAGCACCCCTCTAGGGGGCACTGAAGCTTTCTTT

J gene: TRBJ2-3
clone size: -
D gene: TRBD1
V gene: TRBV27
CDR3 protein: CASSFDRVRRYF
CDR3 DNA: TGTGCCAGCAGTTTTGACAGGGTCCGGCGGTATTTT

J gene: TRBJ2-2
clone size: -
D gene: -
V gene: TRBV2
CDR3 protein: CASGTTGELFF
CDR3 DNA: TGTGCCAGCGGAACAACCGGGGAGCTGTTTTTT

J gene: TRBJ1-1
clone size: -
D gene: -
V gene: TRBV28
CDR3 protein: CASGGNTEAFF
CDR3 DNA: TGTGCCAGCGGTGGGAACACTGAAGCTTTCTTT

J gene: TRBJ2-5
clone size: once
D gene: TRBD2
V gene: TRBV27
CDR3 protein: CASSSAGRGTETQYF
CDR3 DNA: TGTGCCAGCAGTTCCGCGGGGCGGGGGACGGAGACCCAGTACTTC

J gene: TRBJ1-2
clone size: -
D gene: -
V gene: TRBV6-6
CDR3 protein: CASSYDSRLNYGYTF
CDR3 DNA: TGTGCCAGCAGTTACGACAGTCGACTTAACTATGGCTACACCTTC

J gene: TRBJ2-2
clone size: -
D gene: -
V gene: TRBV2
CDR3 protein: CASSEGRVRELFF
CDR3 DNA: TGTGCCAGCAGTGAAGGGAGGGTGAGGGAGCTGTTTTTT

J gene: TRBJ1-6
clone size: once
D gene: -
V gene: TRBV25-1
CDR3 protein: CASSELGTIERGSPLHF
CDR3 DNA: TGTGCCAGCAGTGAATTAGGGACCATCGAGCGGGGTTCACCCCTCCACTTT

J gene: TRBJ2-3
clone size: -
D gene: TRBD2
V gene: TRBV13
CDR3 protein: CASSYGTVLAGGTDTQYF
CDR3 DNA: TGTGCCAGCAGCTACGGGACGGTTCTAGCGGGGGGCACAGATACGCAGTATTTT

J gene: TRBJ1-1
clone size: -
D gene: -
V gene: TRBV14
CDR3 protein: CASSSDPRGEAFF
CDR3 DNA: TGTGCCAGCAGTTCAGACCCCAGAGGAGAGGCTTTCTTT

J gene: TRBJ1-2
clone size: -
D gene: TRBD1
V gene: TRBV20-1
CDR3 protein: CSARDPTGGAQDGYTF
CDR3 DNA: TGCAGTGCTAGAGACCCGACAGGGGGCGCGCAGGATGGCTACACCTTC

J gene: TRBJ2-1
clone size: -
D gene: -
V gene: TRBV7-9
CDR3 protein: CASSFEGSKQFF
CDR3 DNA: TGTGCCAGCAGCTTTGAGGGCAGCAAGCAGTTCTTC

J gene: TRBJ1-2
clone size: -
D gene: TRBD1
V gene: TRBV6-5
CDR3 protein: CASSQDRVTHGYTF
CDR3 DNA: TGTGCCAGCAGCCAGGACAGGGTAACCCATGGCTACACCTTC

J gene: TRBJ2-1
clone size: -
D gene: TRBD1
V gene: TRBV30
CDR3 protein: CASTLTPGQGSNEQFF
CDR3 DNA: TGTGCCTCAACCTTGACCCCGGGACAGGGGTCCAATGAGCAGTTCTTC

J gene: TRBJ1-6
clone size: -
D gene: -
V gene: TRBV5-1
CDR3 protein: CASREREGSPLHF
CDR3 DNA: TGCGCCAGCAGAGAAAGAGAAGGGTCACCCCTCCACTTT

J gene: TRBJ1-1
clone size: -
D gene: -
V gene: TRBV20-1
CDR3 protein: CSARDPLYTEAFF
CDR3 DNA: TGCAGTGCTAGAGATCCCCTGTACACTGAAGCTTTCTTT

J gene: TRBJ2-6
clone size: -
D gene: TRBD2
V gene: TRBV12-3/TRBV12-4
CDR3 protein: CASSRSGSSGANVLTF
CDR3 DNA: TGTGCCAGCAGCCGCAGCGGGAGCTCTGGGGCCAACGTCCTGACTTTC

J gene: TRBJ1-2
clone size: -
D gene: -
V gene: TRBV24-1
CDR3 protein: CATSDYAYGYTF
CDR3 DNA: TGTGCCACCAGTGATTATGCCTATGGCTACACCTTC

J gene: TRBJ1-3
clone size: -
D gene: -
V gene: TRBV30
CDR3 protein: CAWSVGEPGNTIYF
CDR3 DNA: TGTGCCTGGAGTGTCGGGGAACCTGGAAACACCATATATTTT

J gene: TRBJ2-3
clone size: -
D gene: TRBD2
V gene: TRBV3-1
CDR3 protein: CASRGLGGGADTQYF
CDR3 DNA: TGTGCCAGCAGGGGACTCGGGGGGGGCGCAGATACGCAGTATTTT

J gene: TRBJ2-3
clone size: -
D gene: -
V gene: TRBV24-1
CDR3 protein: CATRDSTDTQYF
CDR3 DNA: TGTGCCACCAGGGATAGCACAGATACGCAGTATTTT

J gene: TRBJ2-2
clone size: -
D gene: -
V gene: TRBV29-1
CDR3 protein: CSGNQGSTGELFF
CDR3 DNA: TGCAGCGGAAACCAGGGGTCCACCGGGGAGCTGTTTTTT

J gene: TRBJ2-5
clone size: -
D gene: -
V gene: TRBV28
CDR3 protein: CASTSMGESETQYF
CDR3 DNA: TGTGCCAGCACCTCGATGGGGGAGTCGGAGACCCAGTACTTC

J gene: TRBJ2-7
clone size: -
D gene: -
V gene: TRBV7-9
CDR3 protein: CASSRDEIGQYF
CDR3 DNA: TGTGCCAGCAGCAGAGACGAAATAGGGCAGTACTTC

J gene: TRBJ2-3
clone size: -
D gene: -
V gene: TRBV4-3
CDR3 protein: CASSQDGGGHTDTQYF
CDR3 DNA: TGCGCCAGCAGCCAAGATGGAGGTGGCCACACAGATACGCAGTATTTT

J gene: TRBJ2-3
clone size: -
D gene: -
V gene: TRBV27
CDR3 protein: CASSPTGTRADTQYF
CDR3 DNA: TGTGCCAGCAGCCCAACCGGGACCCGGGCAGATACGCAGTATTTT

J gene: TRBJ1-1
clone size: -
D gene: -
V gene: TRBV29-1
CDR3 protein: CSVDLLGGEAFF
CDR3 DNA: TGCAGCGTTGACCTCCTGGGCGGTGAAGCTTTCTTT

J gene: TRBJ1-1
clone size: -
D gene: -
V gene: TRBV28
CDR3 protein: CASSFAHPNTEAFF
CDR3 DNA: TGTGCCAGCAGTTTTGCACACCCGAACACTGAAGCTTTCTTT

J gene: TRBJ1-2
clone size: -
D gene: -
V gene: TRBV2
CDR3 protein: CASSRDTNYGYTF
CDR3 DNA: TGTGCCAGCAGTCGGGACACCAACTATGGCTACACCTTC

J gene: TRBJ2-3
clone size: -
D gene: -
V gene: TRBV9
CDR3 protein: CATGTLDTQYF
CDR3 DNA: TGTGCCACGGGGACGCTGGATACGCAGTATTTT

J gene: TRBJ2-2
clone size: -
D gene: TRBD1
V gene: TRBV20-1
CDR3 protein: CSARGGHNTGELFF
CDR3 DNA: TGCAGTGCTCGAGGGGGCCATAACACCGGGGAGCTGTTTTTT

J gene: TRBJ1-2
clone size: -
D gene: -
V gene: TRBV7-9
CDR3 protein: CASSLGRDPDYGYTF
CDR3 DNA: TGTGCCAGCAGCTTAGGACGTGACCCAGACTATGGCTACACCTTC

J gene: TRBJ1-6
clone size: -
D gene: -
V gene: TRBV6-5
CDR3 protein: CASSPMGARAPLHF
CDR3 DNA: TGTGCCAGCAGTCCCATGGGGGCTAGGGCACCCCTCCACTTT

J gene: TRBJ2-7
clone size: -
D gene: -
V gene: TRBV28
CDR3 protein: CASSPPERGEQYF
CDR3 DNA: TGTGCCAGCAGTCCCCCCGAGCGAGGCGAGCAGTACTTC

J gene: TRBJ2-5
clone size: -
D gene: -
V gene: TRBV20-1
CDR3 protein: CSAQPLQDQETQYF
CDR3 DNA: TGCAGTGCTCAACCCCTACAGGACCAAGAGACCCAGTACTTC

J gene: TRBJ2-4
clone size: -
D gene: TRBD1
V gene: TRBV4-1
CDR3 protein: CASSQVMAAGGSIQYF
CDR3 DNA: TGCGCCAGCAGCCAAGTCATGGCGGCAGGGGGCTCCATTCAGTACTTC

J gene: TRBJ1-4
clone size: once
D gene: -
V gene: TRBV5-6
CDR3 protein: CASTPLRAGEKLFF
CDR3 DNA: TGTGCCAGCACCCCGTTGAGGGCGGGTGAAAAACTGTTTTTT

J gene: TRBJ2-7
clone size: -
D gene: -
V gene: TRBV18
CDR3 protein: CASSPDYEQYF
CDR3 DNA: TGTGCCAGCTCACCGGACTACGAGCAGTACTTC

J gene: TRBJ2-5
clone size: -
D gene: TRBD2
V gene: TRBV29-1
CDR3 protein: CSVAGTSGGRETQYF
CDR3 DNA: TGCAGCGTTGCAGGGACTAGCGGGGGGAGGGAGACCCAGTACTTC

J gene: TRBJ2-7
clone size: -
D gene: -
V gene: TRBV23-1
CDR3 protein: CASSRLPSYEQYF
CDR3 DNA: TGCGCCAGCAGTCGGTTGCCCTCCTACGAGCAGTACTTC

J gene: TRBJ1-5
clone size: -
D gene: -
V gene: TRBV4-2
CDR3 protein: CASSQDSNQPQHF
CDR3 DNA: TGTGCCAGCAGCCAGGACAGCAATCAGCCCCAGCATTTT

J gene: TRBJ2-3
clone size: -
D gene: -
V gene: TRBV19
CDR3 protein: CASTTGYNTDTQYF
CDR3 DNA: TGTGCCAGTACCACGGGGTATAACACAGATACGCAGTATTTT

J gene: TRBJ2-7
clone size: -
D gene: -
V gene: TRBV14
CDR3 protein: CAAVPSRDTTYEQYF
CDR3 DNA: TGTGCCGCGGTCCCATCTAGAGATACCACCTACGAGCAGTACTTC

J gene: TRBJ2-1
clone size: -
D gene: TRBD1
V gene: TRBV2
CDR3 protein: CASSVRQGDNEQFF
CDR3 DNA: TGTGCCAGCAGTGTTAGACAGGGTGACAATGAGCAGTTCTTC

J gene: TRBJ2-5
clone size: -
D gene: -
V gene: TRBV2
CDR3 protein: CASGTLQTQYF
CDR3 DNA: TGTGCCAGCGGGACCCTTCAGACCCAGTACTTC

J gene: TRBJ2-3
clone size: -
D gene: TRBD2
V gene: TRBV20-1
CDR3 protein: CSASRVRGDFSDTQYF
CDR3 DNA: TGCAGTGCCAGTAGGGTGCGGGGGGACTTCTCGGATACGCAGTATTTT

J gene: TRBJ2-7
clone size: -
D gene: -
V gene: TRBV7-9
CDR3 protein: CASSFGPGLYEQYF
CDR3 DNA: TGTGCCAGCAGCTTTGGGCCCGGGCTCTACGAGCAGTACTTC

J gene: TRBJ2-1
clone size: -
D gene: -
V gene: TRBV9
CDR3 protein: CASSVVPSPGGSDEQFF
CDR3 DNA: TGTGCCAGCAGCGTAGTCCCATCCCCAGGCGGGTCCGATGAGCAGTTCTTC

J gene: TRBJ2-7
clone size: -
D gene: TRBD1
V gene: TRBV15
CDR3 protein: CATSKSLQDRRYEQYF
CDR3 DNA: TGTGCCACCAGCAAAAGCCTCCAGGACAGGAGGTACGAGCAGTACTTC